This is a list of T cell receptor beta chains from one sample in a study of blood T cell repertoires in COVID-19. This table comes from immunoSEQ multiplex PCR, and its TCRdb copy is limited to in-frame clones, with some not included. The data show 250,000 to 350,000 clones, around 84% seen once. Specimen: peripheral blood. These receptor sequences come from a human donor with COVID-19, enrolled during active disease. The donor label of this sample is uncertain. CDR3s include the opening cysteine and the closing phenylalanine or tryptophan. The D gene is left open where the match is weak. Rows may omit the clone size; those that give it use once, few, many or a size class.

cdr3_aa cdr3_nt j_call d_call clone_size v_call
CASSTHAAQTYNEQFF TGTGCCAGCAGCACGCACGCGGCTCAGACCTACAATGAGCAGTTCTTC TRBJ2-1 NA NA TRBV7-9
CASSLSSGANVLTF TGCGCCAGCAGCTTATCTTCTGGGGCCAACGTCCTGACTTTC TRBJ2-6 NA NA TRBV5-1
CASSFGLAGYNEQFF TGTGCCAGCAGCTTTGGACTAGCCGGATACAATGAGCAGTTCTTC TRBJ2-1 TRBD2 few TRBV5-4
CASSQGRLETQYF TGTGCCAGCAGCCAAGGTCGGTTGGAGACCCAGTACTTC TRBJ2-5 NA once TRBV14
CASGRMRDEQFF TGTGCCAGCGGGAGAATGAGGGATGAGCAGTTCTTC TRBJ2-1 NA NA TRBV6-5
CASSILADAEAFF TGTGCCAGTAGTATACTGGCGGATGCTGAAGCTTTCTTT TRBJ1-1 NA once TRBV19
CASSQDQGLGETQYF TGTGCCAGCAGCCAAGACCAGGGTTTGGGAGAGACCCAGTACTTC TRBJ2-5 NA NA TRBV3-1/TRBV3-2
CASSVGTGNLNQPQHF TGTGCCAGCAGCGTAGGGACAGGTAACCTCAATCAGCCCCAGCATTTT TRBJ1-5 TRBD1 NA TRBV9
CASSYAGGTSGYNEQFF TGTGCCAGCAGTTACGCGGGGGGGACTAGCGGGTACAATGAGCAGTTCTTC TRBJ2-1 TRBD2 NA TRBV6-2/TRBV6-3
CASSPNRYDEQYF TGTGCCAGCAGTCCCAACAGGTACGACGAGCAGTACTTC TRBJ2-7 NA NA TRBV6-5
CASSRGEGAYNEQFF TGTGCCAGCAGCCGTGGGGAGGGCGCCTACAATGAGCAGTTCTTC TRBJ2-1 TRBD2 NA TRBV5-6
CPLCGGGTDTQYF TGTCCTTTATGTGGCGGGGGCACAGATACGCAGTATTTT TRBJ2-3 NA NA TRBV4-2
CASSRSGQSQETQYF TGTGCCAGCAGCAGATCGGGACAGAGCCAAGAGACCCAGTACTTC TRBJ2-5 TRBD1 NA TRBV11-3
CASSQGEGWDQPQHF TGTGCCAGCAGCCAAGGCGAGGGTTGGGATCAGCCCCAGCATTTT TRBJ1-5 NA once TRBV3-1/TRBV3-2
CASSQDGGFSYEQYF TGTGCCAGCAGCCAAGATGGCGGATTCTCCTACGAGCAGTACTTC TRBJ2-7 NA once TRBV3-1/TRBV3-2
CASSRDGTRTDTQYF TGCGCCAGCAGCCGAGACGGGACTAGGACAGATACGCAGTATTTT TRBJ2-3 TRBD2 NA TRBV4-1
CAWLQTLSTDTQYF TGTGCCTGGCTACAGACACTTAGCACAGATACGCAGTATTTT TRBJ2-3 NA NA TRBV30
CASSHLAGGNGDTQYF TGTGCCAGCAGCCATCTAGCGGGAGGGAACGGAGATACGCAGTATTTT TRBJ2-3 TRBD2 NA TRBV3-1/TRBV3-2
CASRTPWETSTDTQYF TGTGCCAGCAGGACTCCGTGGGAGACTAGCACAGATACGCAGTATTTT TRBJ2-3 NA NA TRBV28
CASSLEAGGLNTEAFF TGCGCCAGCAGCTTGGAGGCAGGGGGTTTGAACACTGAAGCTTTCTTT TRBJ1-1 TRBD1 NA TRBV5-1
CASSSIGGTGPTNEKLFF TGCGCCAGCAGCTCGATTGGGGGGACAGGGCCAACTAATGAAAAACTGTTTTTT TRBJ1-4 TRBD1 NA TRBV5-1
CASSRGRGRNTEAFF TGTGCCAGCAGCCGGGGAAGGGGGAGGAACACTGAAGCTTTCTTT TRBJ1-1 NA few TRBV3-1/TRBV3-2
CASSLILAGGASYEQYF TGTGCCAGCAGCTTAATACTAGCGGGAGGGGCCTCTTACGAGCAGTACTTC TRBJ2-7 TRBD2 NA TRBV7-2
CAWTGNTGELFF TGTGCCTGGACAGGGAACACCGGGGAGCTGTTTTTT TRBJ2-2 NA NA TRBV30
CASSLGRGTDTQYF TGTGCCAGCAGCTTAGGTAGAGGCACAGATACGCAGTATTTT TRBJ2-3 NA NA TRBV11-2
CASSSRGLAGLQETQYF TGCGCCAGCAGCTCCCGGGGACTAGCGGGACTCCAAGAGACCCAGTACTTC TRBJ2-5 TRBD2 few TRBV5-1
CASSVGTGGIQETQYF TGTGCCAGCAGCGTAGGGACAGGGGGGATTCAAGAGACCCAGTACTTC TRBJ2-5 TRBD1 NA TRBV9
CASSPSWSEQETQYF TGTGCCAGCAGCCCATCCTGGTCGGAGCAAGAGACCCAGTACTTC TRBJ2-5 NA once TRBV6-5